This entry lists 27 T cell receptor beta chains sequenced from one sample in a study of T-cell reconstitution after alpha-beta-depleted transplantation in children. As it was prepared, the TCRbeta library received unique molecular identifiers. TCRdb re-called the PCR reads with MiXCR, one entry per CDR3 protein. This sample carries about 480,000 distinct CDR3 sequences, around 13% of them seen once, and the ten largest clones take 4.5% to 6%. The input for sequencing was PBMCs from the stem cell graft donor, taken from the stem cell graft. These receptors were obtained from a human donor who donated a stem cell graft to a child with combined immunodeficiency.

The chain employs TRBV12-3 or TRBV12-4 and TRBJ2-1; D ambiguous. This CDR3 spans 16 amino acids. V shed 1 base and J shed 3 bases, with 13 bases lying between them. CDR3 bases: TGTGCCAGCAGTTTAGGGGCTAGTCTGGGCTACAATGAGCAGTTCTTC. The encoded protein is CASSLGASLGYNEQFF.

The gene calls are TRBV2 and TRBJ2-1; D not certain. CDR3 length equals 14 residues. Trimming removed 3 bases from V and 7 bases from J, with 13 bases in between. The germline gives CDR1 SNHLY, CDR2 FYNNEI. CDR3 amino acids: CASSEVRRSNEQFF. CDR3 coding DNA: TGTGCCAGCAGTGAGGTCCGGAGATCAAATGAGCAGTTCTTC.

V usage is TRBV11-2 and J usage is TRBJ1-1, with D hard to call. V was cut by 7 bases and J by 2 bases, with 11 bases left in between. The V gene's germline CDR1 is SGHAT and CDR2 FQNNGV. The length of the CDR3 is 13 residues. CDR3 bases: TGTGCCAGCACCGTTTTACGAAACACTGAAGCTTTCTTT. This codes for CASTVLRNTEAFF. Full variable domain (outside the CDR3, taken from reference TRBV11-2 and TRBJ1-1): EAGVAQSPRYKIIEKRQSVAFWCNPISGHATLYWYQQILGQGPKLLIQFQNNGVVDDSQLPKDRFSAERLKGVDSTLKIQPAKLEDSAVYLCASTVLRNTEAFFGQGTRLTVV.

The chain couples TRBV19 to TRBJ1-5, with 7 bases that match TRBD1. Germline V lookup: CDR1 LNHDA, CDR2 SQIVND (reference sequence). The CDR3 contains 13 residues. Trimming cost V 11 bases and J 3 bases; bases outside gene matches: 7. CDR3 loop: CAGNRGYNQPQHF. The CDR3 region has the DNA TGTGCCGGTAACAGGGGATACAATCAGCCCCAGCATTTT.

This clonotype was seen only a few times. The DNA of the CDR3 is TGTGCCAGCAGCTTAATTCTCTCGGGGGCCAACGTCCTGACTTTC. Amino acid sequence: CASSLILSGANVLTF. The rearrangement links TRBV7-3 to TRBJ2-6, with D unresolved. Germline V gene sequence: CDR1 SGHTA, CDR2 FQGTGA. There are 15 residues in the CDR3. Trimming cost V 1 base and J 4 bases, with 8 bases left between them.

This clonotype has more than one count but fewer than ten. V and J are TRBV6-5 and TRBJ2-6, with D unclear. With 2 bases removed from V and 0 bases from J, the gap between germline ends came to 17 bases. The CDR3 runs 19 residues. Germline-derived CDR1 and CDR2 are MNHEY and SVGAGI. This chain's CDR3 is CASSYNWQELSSGANVLTF. The CDR3 coding sequence is TGTGCCAGCAGTTACAATTGGCAGGAACTAAGCTCTGGGGCCAACGTCCTGACTTTC.

This clonotype was found many times. The V and J genes are TRBV4-3 and TRBJ2-3; 8 nucleotides agree with TRBD2. Germline V CDR1 and CDR2: LGHNA, YSLEER. The CDR3 extends over 17 amino acids. Trimming at V came to 3 bases and at J to 0 bases, leaving 8 bases not matched to a gene. The CDR3 loop reads CASSQIGGGSSTDTQYF. For the CDR3, the DNA is TGCGCCAGCAGCCAGATTGGCGGGGGGTCTAGCACAGATACGCAGTATTTT.

This clonotype occurred a few times. The V gene is TRBV7-2, the J gene TRBJ2-4; D not certain. V was clipped by 8 bases and J by 0 bases, with 8 bases between them. CDR3 length equals 13 residues. The germline V gene has CDR1 SGHTA and CDR2 FQGNSA. The DNA of the CDR3 is TGTGCCAGCTCCGCGGTAGCCAAAAACATTCAGTACTTC. Translating gives CASSAVAKNIQYF.

This clonotype was counted between two and nine times. The rearrangement uses TRBV11-2 and TRBJ2-1; the D gene is possibly TRBD2 (6 bases). Trimming pared 5 bases from V and 8 bases from J, leaving 16 bases between. CDR3 length: 14 amino acids. Per the germline V gene, CDR1 is SGHAT and CDR2 is FQNNGV. CDR3 coding DNA: TGTGCCAGCAGCAAAGTGGGACTTCTACATGAGCAGTTCTTC. As protein: CASSKVGLLHEQFF.

The V gene is TRBV2, the J gene TRBJ2-3, with D unresolved. The CDR3 sequence is 10 residues long. Trimming cost V 7 bases and J 6 bases, with 5 bases left between them. CDR1 SNHLY and CDR2 FYNNEI come from the germline V gene. This chain's CDR3 is CASTYDTQYF. In nucleotides, the CDR3 is TGTGCCAGCACATACGATACGCAGTATTTT.

In this sample, this clonotype turned up a few times. This chain uses TRBV20-1 with TRBJ2-1; D is ambiguous. The V end was cut by 0 bases, the J end by 7 bases, with 10 bases between. The CDR3 is 13 amino acids. Germline CDR1 reads DFQATT; CDR2 reads SNEGSKA (reference sequence). In DNA, the CDR3 is TGCAGTGCTAGAGATTCTCAGTCGAATGAGCAGTTCTTC. Translated, it gives CSARDSQSNEQFF.

The chain carries TRBV9 and TRBJ1-5; 7 positions agree with TRBD1. The CDR3 consists of 16 residues. The germline CDR1 and CDR2 sequences are SGDLS and YYNGEE. Losses at the gene ends were 4 bases for V and 7 bases for J; bases not matched to a gene: 14. The CDR3 region is CASSPGPPQGKQPQHF. The CDR3 nucleotides read TGTGCCAGCAGCCCGGGTCCCCCACAGGGGAAACAGCCCCAGCATTTT.

This clonotype appeared many times. J is TRBJ2-5 and V is TRBV12-3 or TRBV12-4, with D possibly being TRBD1 (5 bases). Trimming shortened V by 4 bases and J by 1 base, and 7 bases separated the two germline ends. This CDR3 is built from 13 residues. The CDR3 sequence is CASSYRPQETQYF. The CDR3 DNA is TGTGCCAGCAGTTACAGGCCCCAAGAGACCCAGTACTTC.

This chain joins TRBV5-1 and TRBJ1-2; TRBD1 aligns across 10 bases. Trimming took 6 bases from V and 6 from J; bases not matched to a gene: 8. Germline V gene data show CDR1 as SGHRS and CDR2 as YFSETQ. The CDR3 totals 14 residues. CDR3: CASKEGQGYNGYTF. The CDR3 coding sequence is TGCGCCAGCAAGGAGGGACAGGGGTATAATGGCTACACCTTC.

In its sample, this clonotype was seen many times. The missing conserved phenylalanine or tryptophan at the end of this CDR3 makes a read error likely. It is unclear where the CDR3 begins or ends on the DNA, so no DNA is shown, and the CDR3 is as TCRdb lists it. This chain links TRBV6-4 with TRBJ2-1; the table names TRBD1, a call not compared with the DNA. From germline, CDR1 is MRHNA and CDR2 SNTAGT. The CDR3 length is 13 residues, termini included. The CDR3 loop is CASSVGPRQGNAQ.

The chain employs TRBV10-3 and TRBJ2-1; TRBD2 agrees at 8 bases. Germline assignment: CDR1 ENHRY and CDR2 SYGVKD. The junction had 6 bases not matched to a gene; V was cut back by 7 bases and J by 1 base. The CDR3 has 15 amino acids. DNA of the CDR3: TGTGCCATCACCAACGGGGGGGGATCCTACAATGAGCAGTTCTTC. Translating gives CAITNGGGSYNEQFF.

This clonotype occurred a few times. This sequence joins TRBV19 and TRBJ1-4, with TRBD1 matching over 9 bases. The J segment lost 7 bases and the V segment lost 7 bases, leaving 10 bases of the junction unmatched. The CDR3 runs to 15 residues. The V gene's germline CDR1 is LNHDA and CDR2 SQIVND (reference sequence). The DNA of the CDR3 is TGTGCCAGTAATCCCCGAGGACAGGGGTCTGAAAAACTGTTTTTT. This sequence encodes CASNPRGQGSEKLFF.

A note on this clonotype: The junction shows a germline mismatch at one end, possibly a read error. The J gene is TRBJ2-3, the V gene TRBV4-3; D call uncertain. The CDR3 length is 14 residues. Germline lookup yields CDR1 LGHNA and CDR2 YSLEER. The CDR3 here is CASSQVGLADTLYF. The DNA for the CDR3 is TGCGCCAGCAGCCAAGTCGGGTTAGCAGATACGCTGTATTTT.

This clonotype has a handful of counts. The chain joins TRBV18 to TRBJ2-7; D is undetermined. V lost 2 bases and J lost 3, with 8 bases in between. The germline V gene has CDR1 KGHSH and CDR2 LQKENI. This CDR3 region has 13 residues. CDR3 in amino acids: CASSPGPDYEQYF. The DNA for the CDR3 is TGTGCCAGCTCACCAGGGCCCGACTACGAGCAGTACTTC.

The V and J genes are TRBV2 and TRBJ2-1, with 9 bases that match TRBD2. The CDR3 has 19 residues. Germline CDR1 and CDR2: SNHLY and FYNNEI. The V and J ends lost 11 bases and 2 bases, in that order; junction bases with no gene match: 22. The CDR3 DNA reads as TGTGCCTTCAGTTCTGAAGGGTGGTTAGCGGGGGCCACCTACAATGAGCAGTTCTTC. It is translated as CAFSSEGWLAGATYNEQFF.

This clonotype was detected only a few times. The chain couples TRBV29-1 to TRBJ2-7; tentative D call: TRBD2 (5 bases). V was pared by 0 bases and J by 4 bases, with 10 bases between. The CDR3 consists of 13 residues. Germline-derived CDR1 and CDR2 are SQVTM and ANQGSEA. The CDR3 loop reads CSVEESGVYEQYF. The CDR3 DNA sequence: TGCAGCGTTGAAGAATCCGGGGTATACGAGCAGTACTTC.

This clonotype was observed a few times. This sequence joins TRBV9 and TRBJ2-7; unclear D gene. Trimming left V 4 bases short and J 3 bases short, with 11 bases between. The CDR3 covers 13 residues. Germline CDR1 reads SGDLS; CDR2 reads YYNGEE. Here the CDR3 reads CASSPHQGYEQYF. CDR3 DNA sequence: TGTGCCAGCAGCCCCCACCAAGGCTACGAGCAGTACTTC.

This clonotype has a count of ten or more. The J gene is TRBJ2-3, the V gene TRBV10-3; D may match TRBD1 or TRBD2 (7 bases each). V lost 3 bases, J lost 3 bases, and 25 bases lay in between. The CDR3 is 19 residues long. Germline values: CDR1 ENHRY, CDR2 SYGVKD. Written as DNA, the CDR3 is TGTGCCATCAGTGACCTCGTGAAGGGGGGGCTCAGGGGGACAGATACGCAGTATTTT. It is translated as CAISDLVKGGLRGTDTQYF.

The chain combines TRBV9 with TRBJ2-3, with TRBD2 identical over 7 bases. Germline CDR1 SGDLS, CDR2 YYNGEE. The CDR3 is made up of 15 amino acids. The V and J ends lost 0 bases and 4 bases, in that order; junction bases with no gene match: 5. The CDR3 nucleotides are TGTGCCAGCAGCGTAGGGGGGGGGTTCGCAGATACGCAGTATTTT. This sequence encodes CASSVGGGFADTQYF.

The V gene is TRBV12-3 or TRBV12-4, the J gene TRBJ2-2, with 8 positions matching TRBD1. The CDR3 has 15 residues. V was pared by 11 bases and J by 3 bases, with 11 bases of the junction left unmatched. Here the CDR3 DNA reads TGTGCCGTCCGGGGACAGGCCCTACACACCGGGGAGCTGTTTTTT. It specifies CAVRGQALHTGELFF.

The V call is TRBV10-3, the J call TRBJ2-7; weak D call: TRBD1 (6 bases). With 5 bases removed from V and 5 bases from J, the gap between germline ends came to 13 bases. The germline CDR1 and CDR2 sequences are ENHRY and SYGVKD. The CDR3 sequence is 13 residues long. For the CDR3, the DNA is TGTGCCATCAGTCAGGGGTTTAGGGACGAGCAGTACTTC. This codes for CAISQGFRDEQYF.

In its sample, this clonotype was seen a few times. The rearrangement links TRBV7-3 to TRBJ2-3; no clear D. There are 15 residues in the CDR3. CDR1 is SGHTA and CDR2 is FQGTGA in the germline V gene. The V end was cut by 3 bases, the J end by 0 bases, with 10 bases between. CDR3: CASSLKGFSTDTQYF. CDR3 nucleotides: TGTGCCAGCAGCTTGAAAGGCTTTAGCACAGATACGCAGTATTTT. The whole variable domain, remainder taken from reference TRBV7-3 and TRBJ2-3, is GAGVSQTPSNKVTEKGKYVELRCDPISGHTALYWYRQSLGQGPEFLIYFQGTGAADDSGLPNDRFFAVRPEGSVSTLKIQRTERGDSAVYLCASSLKGFSTDTQYFGPGTRLTVL.